This TCR beta chain was captured by sequencing in a study of blood T cell repertoires in COVID-19. TCRdb's table, derived via immunoSEQ multiplex PCR, lists solely in-frame clones and lacks some. The sample consists of about 300,000 clones, about 88% of them appearing once. The CDR3 length is 12 residues. Trimming cost V 5 bases and J 8 bases, with 12 bases left between them. The chain recombines TRBV12-3 or TRBV12-4 with TRBJ1-2; D perhaps matches TRBD1 (6 bases). This clonotype was sampled from a human donor with COVID-19, enrolled during active disease. The donor label of this sample is uncertain. Sequenced material: peripheral blood. The CDR3 coding sequence is TGTGCCAGCAGTGTTACAGGGTACGGCTACACCTTC. This encodes CASSVTGYGYTF.